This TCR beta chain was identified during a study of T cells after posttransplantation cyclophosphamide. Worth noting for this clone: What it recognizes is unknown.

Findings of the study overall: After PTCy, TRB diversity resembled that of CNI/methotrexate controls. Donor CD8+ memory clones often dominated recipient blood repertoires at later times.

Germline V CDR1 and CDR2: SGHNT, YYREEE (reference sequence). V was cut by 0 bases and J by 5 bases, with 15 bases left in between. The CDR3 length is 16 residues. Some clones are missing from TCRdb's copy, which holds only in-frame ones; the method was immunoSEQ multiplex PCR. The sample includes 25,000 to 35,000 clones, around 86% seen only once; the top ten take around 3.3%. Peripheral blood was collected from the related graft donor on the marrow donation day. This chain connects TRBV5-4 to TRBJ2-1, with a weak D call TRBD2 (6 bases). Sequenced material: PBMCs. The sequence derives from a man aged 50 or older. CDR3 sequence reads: CASSLEGGRINNEQFF. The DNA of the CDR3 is TGTGCCAGCAGCTTGGAAGGTGGGAGGATAAACAATGAGCAGTTCTTC.